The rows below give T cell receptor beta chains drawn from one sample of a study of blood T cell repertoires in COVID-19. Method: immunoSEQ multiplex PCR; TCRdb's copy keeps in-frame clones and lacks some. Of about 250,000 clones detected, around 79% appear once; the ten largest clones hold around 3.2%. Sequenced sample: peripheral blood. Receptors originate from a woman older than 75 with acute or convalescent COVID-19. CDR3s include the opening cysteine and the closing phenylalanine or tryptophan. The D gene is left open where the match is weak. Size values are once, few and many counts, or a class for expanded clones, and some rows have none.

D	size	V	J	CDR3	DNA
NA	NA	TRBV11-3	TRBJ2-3	CASSLGGRVSDTQYF	TGTGCCAGCAGCTTAGGGGGCAGGGTTTCGGATACGCAGTATTTT
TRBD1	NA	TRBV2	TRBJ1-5	CASIGTGGSNQPQHF	TGTGCCAGCATTGGGACAGGGGGTAGCAATCAGCCCCAGCATTTT
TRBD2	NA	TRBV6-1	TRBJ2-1	CASSGQTSGRANEQFF	TGTGCCAGCAGTGGCCAGACTAGCGGGAGGGCGAATGAGCAGTTCTTC
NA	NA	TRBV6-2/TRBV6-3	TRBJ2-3	CASSQTPRGDTQYF	TGTGCCAGCAGTCAAACCCCACGGGGAGATACGCAGTATTTT
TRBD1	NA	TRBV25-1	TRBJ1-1	CASTTLQGAGTEAFF	TGTGCCAGCACTACACTCCAGGGGGCAGGAACTGAAGCTTTCTTT
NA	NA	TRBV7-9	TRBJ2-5	CASSLRSGQTQYF	TGTGCCAGCAGCTTAAGGAGCGGGCAGACCCAGTACTTC
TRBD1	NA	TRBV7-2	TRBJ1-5	CASSLDRGSGQPQHF	TGTGCCAGCAGTCTAGACAGGGGATCGGGACAGCCCCAGCATTTT
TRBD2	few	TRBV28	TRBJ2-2	CASSPGTSVGTGELFF	TGTGCCAGCAGTCCCGGGACTAGCGTAGGGACCGGGGAGCTGTTTTTT
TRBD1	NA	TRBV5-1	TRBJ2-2	CASSERQGNTGELFF	TGCGCCAGCAGCGAGAGACAGGGAAACACCGGGGAGCTGTTTTTT
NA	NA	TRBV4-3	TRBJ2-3	CASSPVGWGGADTQYF	TGCGCCAGCAGCCCCGTAGGGTGGGGCGGGGCAGATACGCAGTATTTT
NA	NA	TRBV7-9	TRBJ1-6	CASSLGPINSPLHF	TGTGCCAGCAGCTTAGGGCCGATTAATTCACCCCTCCACTTT
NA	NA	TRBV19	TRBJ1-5	CASSITSDGQPQHF	TGTGCCAGTAGTATTACGTCAGACGGGCAGCCCCAGCATTTT
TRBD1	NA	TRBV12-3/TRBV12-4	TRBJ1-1	CASTGQGGTEAFF	TGTGCCAGCACCGGACAGGGGGGCACTGAAGCTTTCTTT
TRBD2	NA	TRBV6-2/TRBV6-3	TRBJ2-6	CASSLPGTTYSGANVLTF	TGTGCCAGCAGTCTACCCGGGACTACTTACTCTGGGGCCAACGTCCTGACTTTC
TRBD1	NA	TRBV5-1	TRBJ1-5	CASSLGQGNNQPQHF	TGCGCCAGCAGCTTGGGACAGGGGAACAATCAGCCCCAGCATTTT
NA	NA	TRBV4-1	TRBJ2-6	CASSQGRASGANVLTF	TGCGCCAGCAGCCAAGGGCGGGCCTCTGGGGCCAACGTCCTGACTTTC
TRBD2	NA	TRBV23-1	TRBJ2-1	CASSRTSYNEQFF	TGCGCCAGCAGCAGGACTAGCTACAATGAGCAGTTCTTC
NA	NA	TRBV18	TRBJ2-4	CASSPYGAKNIQYF	TGTGCCAGCTCACCATACGGAGCCAAAAACATTCAGTACTTC
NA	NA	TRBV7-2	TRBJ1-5	CASSLARLQHQPQHF	TGTGCCAGCAGCTTAGCGCGATTACAGCATCAGCCCCAGCATTTT
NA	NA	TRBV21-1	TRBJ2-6	CASIRTVPWGANVLTF	TGTGCCAGCATCCGGACAGTTCCATGGGGGGCCAACGTCCTGACTTTC
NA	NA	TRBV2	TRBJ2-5	CASRFPGWETQYF	TGTGCCAGCAGATTCCCCGGGTGGGAGACCCAGTACTTC
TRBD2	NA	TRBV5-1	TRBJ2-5	CASSPGTSSYETQYF	TGCGCCAGCAGTCCCGGGACTAGTTCCTATGAGACCCAGTACTTC
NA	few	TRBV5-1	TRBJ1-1	CASRTEGGITEAFF	TGCGCCAGCAGGACGGAGGGAGGCATCACTGAAGCTTTCTTT
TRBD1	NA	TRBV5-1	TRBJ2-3	CASGTGSTDTQYF	TGCGCCAGCGGGACAGGGTCCACAGATACGCAGTATTTT
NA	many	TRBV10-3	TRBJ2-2	CASRADTQLNTGELFF	TGTGCCAGCCGAGCCGACACCCAGCTGAACACCGGGGAGCTGTTTTTT
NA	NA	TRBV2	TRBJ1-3	CASSERASSGNTIYF	TGTGCCAGCAGTGAACGAGCATCCTCTGGAAACACCATATATTTT
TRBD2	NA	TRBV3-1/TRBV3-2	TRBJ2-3	CASSHISGGAWDTQYF	TGTGCCAGCAGCCACATTAGCGGGGGGGCGTGGGATACGCAGTATTTT
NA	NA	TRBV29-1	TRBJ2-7	CSVHGGGSYEQYF	TGCAGCGTGCACGGAGGGGGCAGCTACGAGCAGTACTTC